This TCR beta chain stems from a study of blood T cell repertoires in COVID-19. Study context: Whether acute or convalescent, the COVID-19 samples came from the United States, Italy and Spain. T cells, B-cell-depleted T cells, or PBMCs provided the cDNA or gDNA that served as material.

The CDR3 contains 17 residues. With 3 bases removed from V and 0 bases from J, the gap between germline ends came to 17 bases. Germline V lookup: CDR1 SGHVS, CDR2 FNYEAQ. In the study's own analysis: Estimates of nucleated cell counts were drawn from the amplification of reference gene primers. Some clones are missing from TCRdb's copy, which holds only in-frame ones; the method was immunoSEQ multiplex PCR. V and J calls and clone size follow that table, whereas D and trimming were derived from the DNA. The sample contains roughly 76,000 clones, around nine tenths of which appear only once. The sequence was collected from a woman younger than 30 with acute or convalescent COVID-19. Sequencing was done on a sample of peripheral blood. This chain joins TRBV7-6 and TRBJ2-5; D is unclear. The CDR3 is CASSFLPTQTNQETQYF. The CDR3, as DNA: TGTGCCAGCAGCTTTCTTCCTACCCAAACGAACCAAGAGACCCAGTACTTC.